The 2 T cell receptor beta chains in this list originate from one sample, sequenced in a study of response to subunit inactivated influenza vaccine. TCRdb redid the calling of the RT-PCR reads with MiXCR, one entry per CDR3 protein. The sample gives some 640,000 distinct CDR3 sequences, approximately 13% of which show up once; 6.5% to 8.5% is in the top ten. The sample here was PBMCs from blood, taken less than 15 days before vaccination. The receptor source for this set is a man in his fifties who received an inactivated influenza vaccine.

This clonotype was counted only a few times. The chain recombines TRBV3-1 with TRBJ2-1, with D possibly TRBD2 on 7 matching bases. Trimming stripped 4 bases from V and 4 bases from J, with 17 bases between. Germline assignment: CDR1 LGHDT and CDR2 YNNKEL (reference sequence). CDR3 length: 16 residues. CDR3 DNA: TGTGCCAGCAGCCCCGGGGGGCCTAGACGATACAATGAGCAGTTCTTC. Translating gives CASSPGGPRRYNEQFF.

V usage is TRBV6-1 and J usage is TRBJ1-1; the D is unclear. The V gene's germline CDR1 is MNHNS and CDR2 SASEGT. The V end lost 2 bases, the J end lost 3 bases, and 4 bases lay between the germline ends. The CDR3 length is 12 residues. The CDR3 sequence: CASSEPDTEAFF. For the CDR3, the DNA is TGTGCCAGCAGTGAACCCGACACTGAAGCTTTCTTT.